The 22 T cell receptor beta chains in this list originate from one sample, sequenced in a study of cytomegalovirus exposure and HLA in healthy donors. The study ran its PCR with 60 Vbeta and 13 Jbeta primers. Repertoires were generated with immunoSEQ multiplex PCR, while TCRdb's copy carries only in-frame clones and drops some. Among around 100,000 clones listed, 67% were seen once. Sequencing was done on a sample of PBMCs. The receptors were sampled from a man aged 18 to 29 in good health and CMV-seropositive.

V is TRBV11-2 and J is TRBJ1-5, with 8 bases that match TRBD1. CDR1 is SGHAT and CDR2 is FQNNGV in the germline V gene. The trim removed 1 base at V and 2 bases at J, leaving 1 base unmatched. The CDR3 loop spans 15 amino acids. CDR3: CASSLGQGRNQPQHF. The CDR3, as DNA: TGTGCCAGCAGCTTAGGACAGGGGCGCAATCAGCCCCAGCATTTT.

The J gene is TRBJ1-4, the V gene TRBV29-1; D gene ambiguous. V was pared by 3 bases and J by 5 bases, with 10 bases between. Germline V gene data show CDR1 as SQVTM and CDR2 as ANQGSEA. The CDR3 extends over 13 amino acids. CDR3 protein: CSVDRGGNEKLFF. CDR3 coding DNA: TGCAGCGTTGATCGGGGAGGGAATGAAAAACTGTTTTTT.

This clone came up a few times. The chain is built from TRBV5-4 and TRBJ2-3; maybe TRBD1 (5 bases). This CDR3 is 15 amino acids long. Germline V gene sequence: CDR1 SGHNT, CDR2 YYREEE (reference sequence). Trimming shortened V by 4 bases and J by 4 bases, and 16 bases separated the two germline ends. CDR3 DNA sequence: TGTGCCAGCAGCCCAGAATGGGGCCGGGCAGATACGCAGTATTTT. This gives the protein CASSPEWGRADTQYF.

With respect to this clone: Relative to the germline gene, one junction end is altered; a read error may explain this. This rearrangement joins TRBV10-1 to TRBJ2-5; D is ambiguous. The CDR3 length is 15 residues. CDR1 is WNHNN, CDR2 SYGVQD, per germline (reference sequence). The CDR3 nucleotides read TGCACCAGCAGTGAGTCTCTTTCCCTACAAGAGACCCAGTACTTC. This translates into CTSSESLSLQETQYF.

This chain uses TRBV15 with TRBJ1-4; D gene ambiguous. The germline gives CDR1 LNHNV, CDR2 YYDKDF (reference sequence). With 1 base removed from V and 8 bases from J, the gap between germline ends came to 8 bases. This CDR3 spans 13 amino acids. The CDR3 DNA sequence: TGTGCCACCAGCAGAGCGGGTCAAGAAAAACTGTTTTTT. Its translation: CATSRAGQEKLFF.

CDR3 in amino acids: CASSQGTIPRGRADTQYF. Here the CDR3 DNA reads TGCGCCAGCAGCCAAGGCACCATTCCGCGGGGGAGGGCAGATACGCAGTATTTT. The gene calls are TRBV4-1 and TRBJ2-3, with 7 bases aligning to TRBD2. From germline, CDR1 is MGHRA and CDR2 YSYEKL. Losses at the gene ends were 1 base for V and 4 bases for J; bases not matched to a gene: 14. CDR3 length: 18 amino acids.

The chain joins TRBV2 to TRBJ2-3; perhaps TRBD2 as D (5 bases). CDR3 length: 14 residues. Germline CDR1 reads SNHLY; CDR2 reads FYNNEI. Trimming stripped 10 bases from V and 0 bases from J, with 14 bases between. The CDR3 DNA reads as TGTGCCACGAGGACTTCCGCTAGCACAGATACGCAGTATTTT. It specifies CATRTSASTDTQYF.

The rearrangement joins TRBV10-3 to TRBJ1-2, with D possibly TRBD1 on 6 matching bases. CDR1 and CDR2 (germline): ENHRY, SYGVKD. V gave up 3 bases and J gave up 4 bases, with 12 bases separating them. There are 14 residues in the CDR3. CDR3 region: CAISDQGPPYGYTF. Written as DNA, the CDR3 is TGTGCCATCAGTGATCAGGGGCCGCCCTATGGCTACACCTTC.

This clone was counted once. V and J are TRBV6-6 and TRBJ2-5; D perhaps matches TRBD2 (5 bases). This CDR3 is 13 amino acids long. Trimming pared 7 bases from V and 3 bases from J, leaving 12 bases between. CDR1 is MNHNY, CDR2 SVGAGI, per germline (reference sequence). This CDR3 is CASTDWRKETQYF. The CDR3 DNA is TGTGCCAGCACCGACTGGAGGAAAGAGACCCAGTACTTC.

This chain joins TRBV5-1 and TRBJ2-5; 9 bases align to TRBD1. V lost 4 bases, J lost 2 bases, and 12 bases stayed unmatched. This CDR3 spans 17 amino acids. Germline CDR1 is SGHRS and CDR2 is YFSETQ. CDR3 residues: CASSLTPSGTGQETQYF. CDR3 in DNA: TGCGCCAGCAGCCTGACTCCCTCCGGGACAGGGCAAGAGACCCAGTACTTC.

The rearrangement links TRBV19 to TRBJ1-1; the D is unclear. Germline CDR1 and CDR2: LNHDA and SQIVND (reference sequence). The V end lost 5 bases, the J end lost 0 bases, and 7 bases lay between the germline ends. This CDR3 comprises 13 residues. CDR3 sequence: CASSVGMNTEAFF. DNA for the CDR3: TGTGCCAGTAGTGTAGGTATGAACACTGAAGCTTTCTTT.

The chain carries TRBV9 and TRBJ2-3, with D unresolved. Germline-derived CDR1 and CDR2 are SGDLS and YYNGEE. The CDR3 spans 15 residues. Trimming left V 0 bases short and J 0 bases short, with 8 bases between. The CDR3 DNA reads TGTGCCAGCAGCGTAGGGCGGCTGAGCACAGATACGCAGTATTTT. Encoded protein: CASSVGRLSTDTQYF.

The CDR3 DNA reads TGCAGCGTTGGCGGACAGGGAGGTGAGCAGTTCTTC. Residues: CSVGGQGGEQFF. V usage is TRBV29-1 and J usage is TRBJ2-1; 8 bases fit TRBD1. Trimming cost V 4 bases and J 9 bases; bases outside gene matches: 5. This CDR3 comprises 12 residues. Germline V gene sequence: CDR1 SQVTM, CDR2 ANQGSEA.

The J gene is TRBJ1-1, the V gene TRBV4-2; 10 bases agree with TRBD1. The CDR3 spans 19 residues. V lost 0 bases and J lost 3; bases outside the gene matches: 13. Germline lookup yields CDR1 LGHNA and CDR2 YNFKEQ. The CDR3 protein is CASSQDLDGQGEGHTEAFF. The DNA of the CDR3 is TGTGCCAGCAGCCAAGATCTTGACGGACAGGGGGAGGGGCACACTGAAGCTTTCTTT.

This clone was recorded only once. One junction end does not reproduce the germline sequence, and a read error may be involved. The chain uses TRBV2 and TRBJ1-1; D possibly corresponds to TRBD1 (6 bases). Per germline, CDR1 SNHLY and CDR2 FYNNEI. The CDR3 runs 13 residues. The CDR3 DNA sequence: TGTGCCAGCAGGGAAGACAGGCCCACTGAAGCTTTCTTT. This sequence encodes CASREDRPTEAFF. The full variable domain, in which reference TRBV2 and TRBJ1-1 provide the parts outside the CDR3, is EPEVTQTPSHQVTQMGQEVILRCVPISNHLYFYWYRQILGQKVEFLVSFYNNEISEKSEIFDDQFSVERPDGSNFTLKIRSTKLEDSAMYFCASREDRPTEAFFGQGTRLTVV.

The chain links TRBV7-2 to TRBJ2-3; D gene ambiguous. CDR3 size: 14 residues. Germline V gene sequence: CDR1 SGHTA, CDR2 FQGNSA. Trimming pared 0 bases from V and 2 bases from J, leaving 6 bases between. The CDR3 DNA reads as TGTGCCAGCAGCTTAGCCATCAACACAGATACGCAGTATTTT. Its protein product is CASSLAINTDTQYF.

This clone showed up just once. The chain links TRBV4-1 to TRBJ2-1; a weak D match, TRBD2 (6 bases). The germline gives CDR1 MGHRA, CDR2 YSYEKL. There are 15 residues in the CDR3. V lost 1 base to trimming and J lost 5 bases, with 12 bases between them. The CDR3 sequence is CASSQVAGTHNEQFF. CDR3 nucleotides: TGCGCCAGCAGCCAAGTCGCTGGGACTCACAATGAGCAGTTCTTC.

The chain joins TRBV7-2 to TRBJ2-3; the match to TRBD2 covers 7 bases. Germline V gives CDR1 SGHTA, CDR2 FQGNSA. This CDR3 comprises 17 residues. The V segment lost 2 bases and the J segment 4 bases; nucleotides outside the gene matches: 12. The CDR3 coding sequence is TGTGCCAGCAGCTTACGGGGCGCGTGGGGGAGGGCAGATACGCAGTATTTT. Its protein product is CASSLRGAWGRADTQYF.

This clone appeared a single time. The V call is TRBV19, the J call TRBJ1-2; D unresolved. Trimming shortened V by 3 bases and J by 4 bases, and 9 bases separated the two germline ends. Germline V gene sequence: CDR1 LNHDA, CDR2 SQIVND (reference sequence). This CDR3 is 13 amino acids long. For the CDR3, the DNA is TGTGCCAGTAGTATCGCAGGAATCTATGGCTACACCTTC. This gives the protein CASSIAGIYGYTF. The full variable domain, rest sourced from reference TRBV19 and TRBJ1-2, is DGGITQSPKYLFRKEGQNVTLSCEQNLNHDAMYWYRQDPGQGLRLIYYSQIVNDFQKGDIAEGYSVSREKKESFPLTVTSAQKNPTAFYLCASSIAGIYGYTFGSGTRLTVV.

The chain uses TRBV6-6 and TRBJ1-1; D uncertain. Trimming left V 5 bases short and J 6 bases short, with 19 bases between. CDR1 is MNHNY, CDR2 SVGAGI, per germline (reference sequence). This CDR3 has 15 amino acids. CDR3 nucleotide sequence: TGTGCCAGCAGTGGCGGTAGTGTGATGGTAGCTGAAGCTTTCTTT. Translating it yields CASSGGSVMVAEAFF.

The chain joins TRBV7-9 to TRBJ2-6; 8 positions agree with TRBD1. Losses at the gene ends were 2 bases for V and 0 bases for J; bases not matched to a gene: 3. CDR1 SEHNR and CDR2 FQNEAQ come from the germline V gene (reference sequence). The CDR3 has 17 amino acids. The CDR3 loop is CASSLNRGFSGANVLTF. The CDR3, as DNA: TGTGCCAGCAGCTTAAACAGGGGGTTCTCTGGGGCCAACGTCCTGACTTTC.

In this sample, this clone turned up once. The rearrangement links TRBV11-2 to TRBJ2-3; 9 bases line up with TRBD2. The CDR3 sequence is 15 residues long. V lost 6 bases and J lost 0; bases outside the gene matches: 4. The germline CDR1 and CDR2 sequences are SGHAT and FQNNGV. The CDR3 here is CASRASGVSTDTQYF. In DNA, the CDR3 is TGTGCCAGCAGGGCTAGCGGGGTAAGCACAGATACGCAGTATTTT.